This T cell receptor beta chain was retrieved from a study of T cells after posttransplantation cyclophosphamide. The germline CDR1 and CDR2 sequences are SEHNR and FQNEAQ (reference sequence). The ends lost 6 bases at V and 3 bases at J; junction bases unmatched: 1. The CDR3 runs to 15 residues. Points on this clone: Its specificity is not known.

Control samples came 1 year after myeloablative marrow transplants with methotrexate plus calcineurin inhibitor. Sequencing was performed with immunoSEQ multiplex PCR; in TCRdb, only in-frame clones are kept and a portion is missing. In the table there are 9,800 or so clones, roughly 90% of which are singletons. Points from the study as a whole: Recipient CMV seropositivity and CMV reactivation strongly tracked TRB clonality. Tissue-infiltrating T cells from skin or gut overlapped little with blood T cells. Donor-recipient repertoire similarity was low at 1-2 months, rising over year one.

The sample was PBMCs, taken just over 440 days after allogeneic stem cell transplant with calcineurin inhibitor and methotrexate. The rearrangement joins TRBV7-9 to TRBJ1-6; 11 positions agree with TRBD1. This TCR came from a male patient aged 45-60 years who received an allogeneic stem cell transplant from an unrelated donor, was CMV-positive, and had chronic GVHD only. T cells may partly derive from the graft donor. The CDR3: CASSGTGGYNSPLHF. The CDR3 DNA sequence: TGTGCCAGCAGTGGGACAGGGGGCTATAATTCACCCCTCCACTTT. The full variable domain, its missing parts supplied by reference TRBV7-9 and TRBJ1-6, is DTGVSQNPRHKITKRGQNVTFRCDPISEHNRLYWYRQTLGQGPEFLTYFQNEAQLEKSRLLSDRFSAERPKGSFSTLEIQRTEQGDSAMYLCASSGTGGYNSPLHFGNGTRLTVT.